This is a list of T cell receptor beta chains from one sample in a study of CD8 T cells in Susac syndrome. From the immunoSEQ multiplex PCR reads, TCRdb called clonotypes with MiXCR, one entry per CDR3 protein. The sample includes 180,000 or so distinct CDR3 sequences, 85% to 95% of them seen just once. The material sequenced was CD4+ T cells from PBMCs. These receptors came from a human donor in good health. Each CDR3 is given with its conserved first and last residue. D genes are given only for firm matches. A clone size is listed for some rows: how often the clone was seen (once, few, many), or a class if it is expanded.

clone_size cdr3_length j_call v_call d_call cdr3_aa cdr3_nt
NA 11 TRBJ2-1 TRBV20-1 NA CSASHERGQFF TGCAGTGCCTCACATGAACGCGGGCAGTTCTTC
NA 13 TRBJ1-5 TRBV30 NA CAWGARGEQPQHF TGTGCCTGGGGGGCCAGGGGCGAACAGCCCCAGCATTTT
NA 14 TRBJ2-3 TRBV12-3/TRBV12-4 TRBD2 CATRLAGGRDTQYF TGTGCCACCAGACTAGCGGGAGGTAGAGATACGCAGTATTTT
NA 14 TRBJ2-3 TRBV4-3 NA CASSQDDWADTQYF TGCGCCAGCAGCCAAGATGACTGGGCAGATACGCAGTATTTT
NA 14 TRBJ1-4 TRBV2 NA CASGEQLANEKLFF TGTGCCAGCGGCGAACAGTTAGCTAATGAAAAACTGTTTTTT
NA 16 TRBJ2-4 TRBV29-1 NA CSVVPRVGWAKNIQYF TGCAGCGTTGTTCCCCGTGTTGGATGGGCCAAAAACATTCAGTACTTC
NA 13 TRBJ1-2 TRBV29-1 TRBD1 CSVTGGEDYGYTF TGCAGCGTGACAGGGGGCGAAGACTATGGCTACACCTTC
NA 13 TRBJ1-6 TRBV20-1 TRBD1 CSAWTGVGSPLHF TGCAGTGCTTGGACAGGGGTTGGGTCACCCCTCCACTTT
NA 13 TRBJ1-2 TRBV15 NA CATSRDYRAGYTF TGTGCCACCAGCAGAGATTATAGGGCTGGCTACACCTTC
NA 14 TRBJ1-2 TRBV7-2 TRBD1 CASSSQTGGYGYTF TGTGCCAGCAGCTCCCAGACAGGGGGCTATGGCTACACCTTC
NA 16 TRBJ2-1 TRBV9 TRBD2 CASSVATAGGNNEQFF TGTGCCAGCAGCGTAGCTACAGCGGGGGGTAACAATGAGCAGTTCTTC
NA 16 TRBJ2-1 TRBV20-1 TRBD2 CSAIYSSGRAYNEQFF TGCAGTGCTATATACTCTAGCGGGAGGGCCTACAATGAGCAGTTCTTC
NA 12 TRBJ1-2 TRBV14 NA CASSPNNYGYTF TGTGCCAGCAGCCCAAATAACTATGGCTACACCTTC
once 11 TRBJ2-1 TRBV30 NA CAWRLWGEQFF TGTGCCTGGAGACTATGGGGTGAGCAGTTCTTC
NA 11 TRBJ2-1 TRBV24-1 NA CATEGNNEQFF TGTGCCACCGAGGGAAACAATGAGCAGTTCTTC
NA 13 TRBJ1-2 TRBV20-1 NA CSASTTSNYGYTF TGCAGTGCTAGTACCACCTCTAACTATGGCTACACCTTC
NA 15 TRBJ2-7 TRBV20-1 NA CSARDGVGESYEQYF TGCAGTGCTAGAGATGGTGTTGGGGAGTCCTACGAGCAGTACTTC
NA 12 TRBJ1-2 TRBV30 NA CAWSVGQYGYTF TGTGCCTGGAGTGTAGGACAGTATGGCTACACCTTC
NA 15 TRBJ2-3 TRBV9 NA CASSVGGRGGDTQYF TGTGCCAGCAGCGTCGGGGGGCGAGGTGGGGATACGCAGTATTTT
NA 13 TRBJ1-1 TRBV29-1 NA CSVEGWATTEAFF TGCAGCGTTGAAGGGTGGGCGACCACTGAAGCTTTCTTT
NA 14 TRBJ2-3 TRBV20-1 TRBD2 CSAAHGTSSDTQYF TGCAGTGCAGCCCACGGGACTAGCTCAGATACGCAGTATTTT
NA 15 TRBJ1-2 TRBV23-1 NA CASSQGFGGPYGYTF TGCGCCAGCAGTCAAGGATTTGGAGGTCCCTATGGCTACACCTTC
NA 18 TRBJ1-1 TRBV12-3/TRBV12-4 TRBD1 CASSFGTGGGIPNTEAFF TGTGCCAGCAGTTTTGGGACAGGGGGCGGAATCCCGAACACTGAAGCTTTCTTT